One sample yielded the 8 T cell receptor beta chains listed below, sequenced in a study of cytomegalovirus exposure and HLA in healthy donors. This PCR relied on a set of 60 Vbeta primers and 13 Jbeta primers. The repertoire was sequenced with immunoSEQ multiplex PCR; TCRdb's copy has only in-frame clones and lacks some. Here the sample spans around 170,000 clones, 80% to 85% being singletons. The sample taken for sequencing was PBMCs. The receptors were sampled from a woman under 30 in good health and CMV-seronegative.

The V and J genes are TRBV6-1 and TRBJ2-7, with 9 positions matching TRBD2. Trimming removed 1 base from V and 12 bases from J; junction bases left unmatched: 13. The length of the CDR3 is 15 residues. Germline V gene data show CDR1 as MNHNS and CDR2 as SASEGT. The CDR3 sequence: CASSEDGSGGSGRYF. The CDR3 DNA reads as TGTGCCAGCAGTGAAGATGGTAGCGGGGGATCCGGGCGGTACTTC.

The J gene is TRBJ1-2, the V gene TRBV27, with D uncertain. The V and J ends lost 3 bases and 4 bases respectively, with 12 bases between them. Germline loops: CDR1 MNHEY, CDR2 SMNVEV (reference sequence). The CDR3 is 14 amino acids. Here the CDR3 reads CASSFVGRSYGYTF. For the CDR3, the DNA is TGTGCCAGCAGTTTTGTGGGGAGAAGCTATGGCTACACCTTC.

The chain joins TRBV7-9 to TRBJ1-5; 9 nucleotides align to TRBD1. Per germline, CDR1 SEHNR and CDR2 FQNEAQ (reference sequence). The J segment lost 5 bases and the V segment lost 1 base, leaving 9 bases of the junction unmatched. This CDR3 has 17 residues. The DNA of the CDR3 is TGTGCCAGCAGCTTAGTTCTGGGGACAGGGCGACATCAGCCCCAGCATTTT. It codes for CASSLVLGTGRHQPQHF.

This chain uses TRBV30 with TRBJ2-3; 13 bases fit TRBD2. The germline V gene has CDR1 GTSNPN and CDR2 SVGIG (reference sequence). The CDR3 consists of 18 residues. The junction had 12 bases not matched to a gene; V was cut back by 0 bases and J by 6 bases. In DNA, the CDR3 is TGTGCCTGGAGTGTACCCCTCGGGACTAGCGGGGCCTCCGATACGCAGTATTTT. It is translated as CAWSVPLGTSGASDTQYF.

The rearrangement joins TRBV28 to TRBJ1-6; D unresolved. V lost 7 bases and J lost 7, with 11 bases in between. The CDR3 extends over 13 amino acids. Looked up from germline, CDR1 is MDHEN and CDR2 is SYDVKM. CDR3 protein: CASTLTENSPLHF. The DNA of the CDR3 is TGTGCCAGCACCCTCACAGAGAATTCACCCCTCCACTTT.

This clone was recorded once. The CDR3 is CASSFPAGASYEQYF. The CDR3 DNA is TGTGCCAGCAGTTTTCCCGCGGGGGCCTCCTACGAGCAGTACTTC. The gene calls are TRBV6-6 and TRBJ2-7, with D perhaps TRBD2 (7 bases). CDR3 length equals 15 residues. The V gene lost 4 bases and the J gene lost 0 bases, with 13 bases spanning the gap. CDR1 MNHNY and CDR2 SVGAGI come from the germline V gene (reference sequence).

V is TRBV6-1 and J is TRBJ2-5, with TRBD2 as a possible D gene (6 bases). The germline CDR1 and CDR2 sequences are MNHNS and SASEGT. This CDR3 comprises 15 residues. Trimming removed 4 bases from V and 4 bases from J, with 16 bases in between. CDR3 in amino acids: CASSVPREAVETQYF. CDR3 nucleotide sequence: TGTGCCAGCAGTGTCCCCAGGGAGGCTGTAGAGACCCAGTACTTC.

This chain uses TRBV10-1 with TRBJ2-5; a weak D match, TRBD1 (5 bases). The J call could be wrong; TRBJ2-7 is a better fit for the DNA end. CDR3 length equals 11 residues. Germline values: CDR1 WNHNN, CDR2 SYGVQD (reference sequence). The chain's CDR3 is CASSRDYEQYF. In DNA, the CDR3 is TGCGCCAGCAGCAGGGACTACGAGCAGTACTTC.